This T cell receptor (beta chain) was documented in a study of blood T cell repertoires in COVID-19. Germline CDR1 and CDR2: PRHDT and FYEKMQ (reference sequence). There are 15 residues in the CDR3. V was pared by 1 base and J by 3 bases, with 5 bases of the junction left unmatched. Assay used: immunoSEQ multiplex PCR; TCRdb lists only in-frame clones, some missing. The table includes roughly 150,000 clones, 60% to 80% detected once. The clonotype comes from a man aged 45-65 years with active or convalescent COVID-19. The V call is TRBV13, the J call TRBJ2-7, with 8 bases that match TRBD1. The sample was peripheral blood. DNA of the CDR3: TGTGCCAGCAGCTTAGACAGGGGGTACCACTACGAGCAGTACTTC. Its translation: CASSLDRGYHYEQYF. Full variable domain (remainder filled in from reference TRBV13 and TRBJ2-7): AAGVIQSPRHLIKEKRETATLKCYPIPRHDTVYWYQQGPGQDPQFLISFYEKMQSDKGSIPDRFSAQQFSDYHSELNMSSLELGDSALYFCASSLDRGYHYEQYFGPGTRLTVT.